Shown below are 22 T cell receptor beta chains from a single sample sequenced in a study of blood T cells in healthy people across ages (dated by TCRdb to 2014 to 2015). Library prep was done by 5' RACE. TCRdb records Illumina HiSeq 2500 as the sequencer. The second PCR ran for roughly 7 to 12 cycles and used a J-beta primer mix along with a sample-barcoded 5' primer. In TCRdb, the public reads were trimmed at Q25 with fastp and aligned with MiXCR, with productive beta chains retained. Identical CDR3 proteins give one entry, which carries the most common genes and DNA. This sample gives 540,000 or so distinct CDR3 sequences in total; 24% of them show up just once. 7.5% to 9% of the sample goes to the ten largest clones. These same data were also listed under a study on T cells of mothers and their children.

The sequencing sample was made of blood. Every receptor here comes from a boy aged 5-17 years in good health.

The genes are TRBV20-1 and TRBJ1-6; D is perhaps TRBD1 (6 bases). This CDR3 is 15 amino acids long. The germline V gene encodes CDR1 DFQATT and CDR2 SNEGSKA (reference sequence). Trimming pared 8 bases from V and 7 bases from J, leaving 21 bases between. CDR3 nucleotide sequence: TGCAGTCCTGACAGGAAACGGGACGGGAATTCACCCCTCCACTTT. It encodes CSPDRKRDGNSPLHF.

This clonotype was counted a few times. The CDR3 protein is CASSLGGRDEQFF. CDR3 coding DNA: TGTGCCAGCAGCTTGGGGGGACGCGATGAGCAGTTCTTC. V usage is TRBV5-6 and J usage is TRBJ2-5, with D perhaps matching TRBD1 or TRBD2 (5 bases each). Matching the DNA end better, TRBJ2-1 makes the J call doubtful. Germline-derived CDR1 and CDR2 are SGHDT and YYEEEE. The CDR3 is 13 amino acids.

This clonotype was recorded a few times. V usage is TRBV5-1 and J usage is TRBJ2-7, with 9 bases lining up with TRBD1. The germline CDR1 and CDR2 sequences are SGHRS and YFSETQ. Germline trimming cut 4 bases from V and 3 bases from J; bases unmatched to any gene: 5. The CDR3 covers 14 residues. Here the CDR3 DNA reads TGCGCCAGCAGCGGGGGGACAGGGATCTACGAGCAGTACTTC. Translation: CASSGGTGIYEQYF. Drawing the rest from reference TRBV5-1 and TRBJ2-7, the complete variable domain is KAGVTQTPRYLIKTRGQQVTLSCSPISGHRSVSWYQQTPGQGLQFLFEYFSETQRNKGNFPGRFSGRQFSNSRSEMNVSTLELGDSALYLCASSGGTGIYEQYFGPGTRLTVT.

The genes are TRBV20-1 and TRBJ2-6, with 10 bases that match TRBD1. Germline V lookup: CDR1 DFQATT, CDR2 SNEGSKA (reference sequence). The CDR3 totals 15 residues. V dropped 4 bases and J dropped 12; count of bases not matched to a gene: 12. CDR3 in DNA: TGCAGTGCTACCTCATCCGGGACAGGGGATGGCGTCCTGACTTTC. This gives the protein CSATSSGTGDGVLTF.

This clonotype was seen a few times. As DNA, the CDR3 is TGTGCCAGCAGCACGGCCGCACTAGCGGGGGGCCCGACCAAAGAAGAGACCCAGTACTTC. Its protein product is CASSTAALAGGPTKEETQYF. The gene calls are TRBV7-2 and TRBJ2-5; TRBD2 agrees at 12 bases. Germline V gives CDR1 SGHTA, CDR2 FQGNSA. Losses at the gene ends were 5 bases for V and 3 bases for J; bases not matched to a gene: 19. The CDR3 sequence is 20 residues long.

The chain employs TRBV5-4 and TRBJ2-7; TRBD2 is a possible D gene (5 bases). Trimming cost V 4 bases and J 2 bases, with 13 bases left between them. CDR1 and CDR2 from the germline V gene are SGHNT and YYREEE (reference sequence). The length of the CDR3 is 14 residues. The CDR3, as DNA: TGTGCCAGCAGCGAAAAAAGCGGAGCCTACGAGCAGTACTTC. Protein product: CASSEKSGAYEQYF.

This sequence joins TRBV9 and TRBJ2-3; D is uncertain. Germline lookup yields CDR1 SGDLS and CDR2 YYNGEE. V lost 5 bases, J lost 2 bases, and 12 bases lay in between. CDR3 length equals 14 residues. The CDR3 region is CASRGLSFTDTQYF. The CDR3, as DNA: TGTGCCAGCAGAGGCCTGAGCTTCACAGATACGCAGTATTTT.

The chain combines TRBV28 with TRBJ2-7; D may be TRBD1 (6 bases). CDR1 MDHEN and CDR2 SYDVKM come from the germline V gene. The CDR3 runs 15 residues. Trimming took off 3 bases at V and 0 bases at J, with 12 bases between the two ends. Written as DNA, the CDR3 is TGTGCCAGCAGTTTTGGTCGGACAGACTCCTACGAGCAGTACTTC. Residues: CASSFGRTDSYEQYF.

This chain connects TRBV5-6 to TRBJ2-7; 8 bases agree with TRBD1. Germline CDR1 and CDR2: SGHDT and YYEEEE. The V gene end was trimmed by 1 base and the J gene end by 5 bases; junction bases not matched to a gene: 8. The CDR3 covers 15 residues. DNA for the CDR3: TGTGCCAGCAGCTTGACCTCAGGGGGCCCGGACGAGCAGTACTTC. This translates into CASSLTSGGPDEQYF.

The CDR3 DNA sequence: TGCGCCAGCAGCCAAGTGGGGGGCGAGCAGTACTTC. This gives the protein CASSQVGGEQYF. This rearrangement joins TRBV4-1 to TRBJ2-7, with D maybe TRBD2 (6 bases). V lost 1 base to trimming and J lost 6 bases, with 7 bases between them. Germline V gene lookup returns CDR1 MGHRA and CDR2 YSYEKL. The CDR3 runs 12 residues.

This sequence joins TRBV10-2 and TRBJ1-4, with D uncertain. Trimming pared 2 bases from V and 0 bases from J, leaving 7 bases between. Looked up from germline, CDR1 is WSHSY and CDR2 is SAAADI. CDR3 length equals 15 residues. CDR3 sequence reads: CASSESLATNEKLFF. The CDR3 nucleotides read TGCGCCAGCAGTGAGAGTCTAGCAACTAATGAAAAACTGTTTTTT.

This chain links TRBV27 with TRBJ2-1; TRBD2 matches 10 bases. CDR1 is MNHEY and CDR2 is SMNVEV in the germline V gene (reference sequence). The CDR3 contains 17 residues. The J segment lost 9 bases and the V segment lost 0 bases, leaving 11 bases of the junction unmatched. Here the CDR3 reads CASSLSIVLAGVGEQFF. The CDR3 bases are TGTGCCAGCAGTTTATCGATCGTCCTAGCGGGGGTGGGTGAGCAGTTCTTC.

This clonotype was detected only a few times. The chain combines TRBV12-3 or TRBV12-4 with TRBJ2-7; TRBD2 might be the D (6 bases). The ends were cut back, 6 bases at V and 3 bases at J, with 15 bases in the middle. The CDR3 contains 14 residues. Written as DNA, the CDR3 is TGTGCCAGCAGAAAGGGCAGGGACTTCTACGAGCAGTACTTC. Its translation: CASRKGRDFYEQYF.

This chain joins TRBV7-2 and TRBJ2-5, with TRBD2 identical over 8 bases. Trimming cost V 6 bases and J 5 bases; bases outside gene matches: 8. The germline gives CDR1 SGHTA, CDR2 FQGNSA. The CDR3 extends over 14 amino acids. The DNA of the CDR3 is TGTGCCAGCAGTTGGAGCGGGAGAGGGGAGACCCAGTACTTC. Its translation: CASSWSGRGETQYF.

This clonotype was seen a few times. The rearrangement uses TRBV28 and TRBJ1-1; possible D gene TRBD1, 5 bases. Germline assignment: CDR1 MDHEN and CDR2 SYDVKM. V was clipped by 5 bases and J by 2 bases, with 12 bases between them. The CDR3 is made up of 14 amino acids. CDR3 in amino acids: CASSKRGPNTEAFF. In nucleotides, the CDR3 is TGTGCCAGCAGTAAGAGGGGCCCCAACACTGAAGCTTTCTTT.

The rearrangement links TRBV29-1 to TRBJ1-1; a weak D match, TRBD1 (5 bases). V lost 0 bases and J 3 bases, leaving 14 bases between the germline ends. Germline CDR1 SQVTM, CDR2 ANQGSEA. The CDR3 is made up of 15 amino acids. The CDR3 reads CSVEDRGRWDTEAFF. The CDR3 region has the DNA TGCAGCGTTGAAGATCGGGGCCGATGGGACACTGAAGCTTTCTTT.

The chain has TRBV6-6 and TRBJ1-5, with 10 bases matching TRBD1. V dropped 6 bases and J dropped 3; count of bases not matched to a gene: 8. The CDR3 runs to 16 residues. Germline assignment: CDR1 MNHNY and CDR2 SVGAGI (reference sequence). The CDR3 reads CASRQGGQGNNQPQHF. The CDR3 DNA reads TGTGCCAGCAGGCAAGGGGGACAGGGGAACAATCAGCCCCAGCATTTT.

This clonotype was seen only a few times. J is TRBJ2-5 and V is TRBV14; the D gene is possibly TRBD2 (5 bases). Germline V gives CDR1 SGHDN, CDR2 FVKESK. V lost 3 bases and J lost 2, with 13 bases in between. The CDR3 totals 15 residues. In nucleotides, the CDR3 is TGTGCCAGCAGCCATGGACTGGCAGCGCAAGAGACCCAGTACTTC. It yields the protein CASSHGLAAQETQYF.

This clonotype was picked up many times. The CDR3 DNA reads TGTGCCAGCAGTGAATATAGAGGAACTAATGAAAAACTGTTTTTT. This encodes CASSEYRGTNEKLFF. This sequence joins TRBV25-1 and TRBJ1-4, with unresolved D. V gave up 0 bases and J gave up 1 base, with 6 bases separating them. The CDR3 contains 15 residues. Germline CDR1 and CDR2: MGHDK and SYGVNS.

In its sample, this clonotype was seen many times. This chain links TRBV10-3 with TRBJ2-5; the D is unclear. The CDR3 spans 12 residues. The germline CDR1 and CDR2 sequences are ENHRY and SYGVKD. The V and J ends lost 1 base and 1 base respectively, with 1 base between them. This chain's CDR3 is CAISEFQETQYF. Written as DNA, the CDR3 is TGTGCCATCAGTGAGTTCCAAGAGACCCAGTACTTC.

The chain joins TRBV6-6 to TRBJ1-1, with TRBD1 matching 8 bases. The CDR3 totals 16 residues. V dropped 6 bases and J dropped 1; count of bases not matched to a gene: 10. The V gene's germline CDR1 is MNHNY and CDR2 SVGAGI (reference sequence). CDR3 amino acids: CASRPHKTGANTEAFF. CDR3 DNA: TGTGCCAGCAGACCCCACAAGACAGGGGCGAACACTGAAGCTTTCTTT.

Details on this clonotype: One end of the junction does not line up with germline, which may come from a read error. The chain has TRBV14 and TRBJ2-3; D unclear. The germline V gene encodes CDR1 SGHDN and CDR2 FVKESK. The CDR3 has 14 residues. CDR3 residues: CTSSHLPNTDTQYF. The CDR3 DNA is TGTACCAGCAGCCACCTGCCCAACACAGATACGCAGTATTTT. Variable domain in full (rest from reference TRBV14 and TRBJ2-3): EAGVTQFPSHSVIEKGQTVTLRCDPISGHDNLYWYRRVMGKEIKFLLHFVKESKQDESGMPNNRFLAERTGGTYSTLKVQPAELEDSGVYFCTSSHLPNTDTQYFGPGTRLTVL.